These T cell receptor beta chains were read from a single sample in a study of OX40 agonist ivuxolimab in advanced cancers. This table comes from immunoSEQ multiplex PCR, and its TCRdb copy is limited to in-frame clones, with some not included. This table has tens of thousands of clones, roughly 89% appearing once. Sample: CD4+ or CD8+ T cells sorted from blood, taken in a trial of the OX40 agonist ivuxolimab. These receptors all stem from an adult with an advanced solid tumor such as melanoma, head and neck, liver or kidney cancer. Each CDR3 is given with its conserved first and last residue. The D gene is left open where the match is weak. Size tells how often a clone was seen (once, few, many) or the class of an expanded clone, and some rows leave it out.

>TRBJ2-1|TRBV11-3|.|TRBD1
TGTGCCAGCAGCTACTTGGGGACAGGGCACTACAATGAGCAGTTCTTC
CASSYLGTGHYNEQFF
>TRBJ2-2|TRBV18|.|.
TGTGCCAGCTCACCCAATCGGGGGCAGCTCACCGGGGAGCTGTTTTTT
CASSPNRGQLTGELFF
>TRBJ2-7|TRBV5-1|.|.
TGCGCCAGCAGCAACCAACAAGTACCGGGCGAGCAGTACTTC
CASSNQQVPGEQYF
>TRBJ2-1|TRBV5-1|.|.
TGCGCCAGCAGCCCCGGAGGCGGCTCCTACAATGAGCAGTTCTTC
CASSPGGGSYNEQFF
>TRBJ2-7|TRBV14|.|.
TGTGCCAGCAGCCCCCGGACAGCCTCCTACGAGCAGTACTTC
CASSPRTASYEQYF
>TRBJ1-5|TRBV5-4|.|.
TGTGCCAGCAGCTTGTTAGGTCAGCCCCAGCATTTT
CASSLLGQPQHF
>TRBJ2-1|TRBV5-8|.|TRBD2
TGTGCCAGCAGGCTGACGAGACTAGCGGCCCCTTACAATGAGCAGTTCTTC
CASRLTRLAAPYNEQFF
>TRBJ2-7|TRBV7-2|.|.
TGTGCCAGCAGCTCATCCCCCGGGTTTTACTACGAGCAGTACTTC
CASSSSPGFYYEQYF
>TRBJ1-3|TRBV11-3|once|.
TGTGCCAGCAGCTTTTCCACGCCGGGTTCCTCTGGAAACACCATATATTTT
CASSFSTPGSSGNTIYF
>TRBJ2-5|TRBV7-2|.|.
TGTGCCAGCAGCTTAGAGGGCCGGGGGACACAAGAGACCCAGTACTTC
CASSLEGRGTQETQYF
>TRBJ1-1|TRBV30|.|.
TGTGCCTGGGACAGCACTAACACTGAAGCTTTCTTT
CAWDSTNTEAFF
>TRBJ2-5|TRBV6-5|.|.
TGTGCCAGCAGTTTTGGCGGTTTCCCTGAGACCCAGTACTTC
CASSFGGFPETQYF
>TRBJ2-2|TRBV9|.|.
TGTGCCAGCAGCGGATCGACAGGATTCGCCGGGGAGCTGTTTTTT
CASSGSTGFAGELFF
>TRBJ1-2|TRBV19|few|.
TGTGCCAGTAGTATGCGGACGGGACGGGGCTACACCTTC
CASSMRTGRGYTF
>TRBJ2-1|TRBV10-3|.|.
TGTGCCATCAGAGCCGGACAGAACTCCTACAATGAGCAGTTCTTC
CAIRAGQNSYNEQFF